This T cell receptor beta chain was sequenced during a study of beta chain features in type 1 diabetes. Overall study findings and caveats: Shorter TCRB CDR3s, moderately but significantly so, were found in Type 1 diabetes patients in all four CD4+ subsets. VDJ junctions from patients with type 1 diabetes contained fewer insertions and more deletions. Naive, central memory and Treg TCRB repertoires seemed to resemble each other more closely in patients than they did in healthy donors.

The entirety of the isolated RNA underwent reverse transcription, so expressed TCRB transcripts were sequenced. Mean read depth for naive, central memory and regulatory T cell samples was about 3.6 million reads. The table came from immunoSEQ multiplex PCR; TCRdb's copy has only in-frame clones and leaves some out. The sample contains around 250,000 clones, 20% to 25% of which appear only once. A few counts support this clone. Antigen unknown. Sorted populations all exceeded 98% purity. In germline, CDR1 is SGHTA, CDR2 FQGNSA. This CDR3 spans 16 amino acids. V lost 5 bases, J lost 8 bases, and 15 bases stayed unmatched.

The J gene is TRBJ1-2, the V gene TRBV7-2; TRBD1 aligns across 9 bases. This TCR came from a woman younger than 45 with type 1 diabetes. Sequencing used naive CD4+ T cells from blood. The CDR3 loop is CASSLGPGTGLNGYTF. DNA for the CDR3: TGTGCCAGCAGCCTGGGTCCCGGGACAGGGTTGAACGGCTACACCTTC.